The present TCR beta chain was sequenced within a study of post-analysis software for immune sequencing data. Background on the study: Clinical courses comprised relapsing-remitting, secondary progressive and progressive-relapsing multiple sclerosis.

Findings of the study overall: Controls had significantly higher normalized Chao1 diversity than multiple sclerosis patients. Patients used about 5 TRBV segments, including TRBV5-6, TRBV5-1 and TRBV20-1, more often than controls. Strong co-clustering by F measure was evident for samples that had been prepared in the same batch.

TCR beta cDNA libraries had unique molecular identifiers. The yield from approximately 1 to 10 million T cells was approximately 500,000 cDNA molecules in total. TCRdb used MiXCR to reprocess the PCR reads, holding one entry per CDR3 protein. The repertoire consists of 700,000 to 900,000 distinct CDR3 sequences, with 46% occurring once and the leading ten covering just under 5%. As concerns this clonotype: Its antigen is still unknown. One base away lies a much larger clone, so this may be a sequencing read error.

This CDR3 region has 16 residues. After removal of 8 bases from V and 7 bases from J, the junction contained 14 bases not matched to a gene. The rearrangement links TRBV12-3 or TRBV12-4 to TRBJ1-6; 7 nucleotides line up with TRBD1. The source is a girl aged 5 to 17 with multiple sclerosis. The sample taken for sequencing was blood. The chain's CDR3 is CASLPSGTDSNSPLHF. CDR3 in DNA: TGTGCCAGCCTTCCTTCCGGGACAGACTCCAATTCACCCCTCCACTTT.